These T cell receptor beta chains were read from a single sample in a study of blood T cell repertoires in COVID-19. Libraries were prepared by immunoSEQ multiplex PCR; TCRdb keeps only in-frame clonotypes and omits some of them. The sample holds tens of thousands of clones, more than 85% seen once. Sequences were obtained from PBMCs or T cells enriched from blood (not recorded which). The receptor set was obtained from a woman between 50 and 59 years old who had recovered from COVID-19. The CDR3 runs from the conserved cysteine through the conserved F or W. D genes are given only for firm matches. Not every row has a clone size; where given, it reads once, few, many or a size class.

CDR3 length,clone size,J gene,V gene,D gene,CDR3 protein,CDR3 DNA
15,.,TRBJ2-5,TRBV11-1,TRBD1,CASSYGTGRAETQYF,TGTGCCAGCAGCTACGGGACAGGGAGGGCAGAGACCCAGTACTTC
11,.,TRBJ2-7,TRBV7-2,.,CASSRNYEQYF,TGTGCCAGCAGCCGTAACTACGAGCAGTACTTC
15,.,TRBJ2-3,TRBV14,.,CASSQFTVGTDTQYF,TGTGCCAGCAGCCAATTTACAGTTGGAACAGATACGCAGTATTTT
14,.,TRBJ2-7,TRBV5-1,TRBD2,CASRISAGVQEQYF,TGCGCCAGCAGAATCTCGGCGGGAGTGCAAGAGCAGTACTTC
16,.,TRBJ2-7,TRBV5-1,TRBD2,CASSLGALAGVHEQYF,TGCGCCAGCAGCTTGGGGGCGCTAGCGGGAGTCCACGAGCAGTACTTC
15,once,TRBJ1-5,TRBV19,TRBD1,CASRQGQGSGQPQHF,TGTGCCAGTAGACAAGGACAGGGTTCAGGACAGCCCCAGCATTTT
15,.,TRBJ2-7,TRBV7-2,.,CASSLGRWASYEQYF,TGTGCCAGCAGCTTGGGCAGGTGGGCCTCCTACGAGCAGTACTTC
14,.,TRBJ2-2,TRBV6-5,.,CASKGLLSTGELFF,TGTGCCAGCAAGGGACTTTTGTCCACCGGGGAGCTGTTTTTT
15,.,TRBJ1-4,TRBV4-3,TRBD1,CASSQGGTGDEKLFF,TGCGCCAGCAGCCAAGGCGGGACAGGAGATGAAAAACTGTTTTTT
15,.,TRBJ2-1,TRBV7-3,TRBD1,CASSLSGTGGREQFF,TGTGCCAGCAGCTTATCCGGGACAGGGGGCCGGGAGCAGTTCTTC
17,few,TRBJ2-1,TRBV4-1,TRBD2,CASSQDTSGTGAVEQFF,TGCGCCAGCAGCCAAGATACTAGCGGGACAGGAGCCGTTGAGCAGTTCTTC
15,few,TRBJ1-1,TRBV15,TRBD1,CATSRGGQLNTEAFF,TGTGCCACCAGCAGAGGGGGACAGTTGAACACTGAAGCTTTCTTT
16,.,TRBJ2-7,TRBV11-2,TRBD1,CASSLRSGQRNYEQYF,TGTGCCAGCAGCCTACGTTCGGGACAGAGAAACTACGAGCAGTACTTC
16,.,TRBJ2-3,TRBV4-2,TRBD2,CASSRETSGSPDTQYF,TGTGCCAGCAGCCGGGAGACTAGCGGGAGCCCAGATACGCAGTATTTT
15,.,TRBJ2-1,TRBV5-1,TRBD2,CASKGGGSSYNEQFF,TGCGCCAGCAAAGGCGGGGGAAGCTCCTACAATGAGCAGTTCTTC
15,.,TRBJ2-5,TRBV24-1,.,CATSDSRRGDETQYF,TGTGCCACCAGTGATTCCCGTCGCGGAGATGAGACCCAGTACTTC
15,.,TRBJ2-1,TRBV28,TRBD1,CASSPFRDRNNEQFF,TGTGCCAGCAGTCCCTTCCGGGACAGGAACAATGAGCAGTTCTTC
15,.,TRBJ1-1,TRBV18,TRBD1,CASSPGQGSSTEAFF,TGTGCCAGCTCACCGGGACAGGGGAGTAGCACTGAAGCTTTCTTT
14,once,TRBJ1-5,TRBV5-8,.,CASSLLRENQPQHF,TGTGCCAGCAGCTTGTTACGGGAGAATCAGCCCCAGCATTTT
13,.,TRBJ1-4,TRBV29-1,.,CSVRRDISEKLFF,TGCAGCGTTCGCCGGGACATAAGTGAAAAACTGTTTTTT
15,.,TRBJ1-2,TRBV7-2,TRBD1,CASSPRTGGAYGYTF,TGTGCCAGCAGCCCCAGGACAGGTGGGGCCTATGGCTACACCTTC
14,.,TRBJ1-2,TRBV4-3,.,CASSLGVGALGYTF,TGCGCCAGCAGCCTGGGGGTGGGGGCGCTTGGCTACACCTTC
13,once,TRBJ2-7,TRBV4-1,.,CASSQIQGYEQYF,TGCGCCAGCAGCCAGATTCAGGGCTACGAGCAGTACTTC
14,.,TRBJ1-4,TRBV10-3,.,CAISESGQNEKLFF,TGTGCCATCAGTGAGTCTGGTCAGAATGAAAAACTGTTTTTT
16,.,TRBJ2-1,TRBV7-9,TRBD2,CASSLGAGGPYNEQFF,TGTGCCAGCAGCTTAGGAGCGGGGGGACCGTACAATGAGCAGTTCTTC
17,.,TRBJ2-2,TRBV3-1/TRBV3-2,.,CASSQDSGDPNTGELFF,TGTGCCAGCAGCCAAGATTCAGGGGACCCAAACACCGGGGAGCTGTTTTTT
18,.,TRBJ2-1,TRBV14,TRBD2,CASSQVGGLRTSGNEQFF,TGTGCCAGCAGCCAAGTGGGGGGGCTCAGGACTAGCGGCAATGAGCAGTTCTTC
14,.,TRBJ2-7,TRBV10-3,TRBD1,CAISGGTGGHEQYF,TGTGCCATCAGTGGCGGGACAGGTGGGCACGAGCAGTACTTC
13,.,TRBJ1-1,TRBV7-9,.,CASSFPRNTEAFF,TGTGCCAGCAGCTTCCCCCGGAACACTGAAGCTTTCTTT
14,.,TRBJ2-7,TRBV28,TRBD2,CASLDSGGGREQYF,TGTGCCAGCCTTGATAGCGGGGGGGGAAGGGAGCAGTACTTC
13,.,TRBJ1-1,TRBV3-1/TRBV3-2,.,CASSPRRGTEAFF,TGTGCCAGCAGCCCCCGTAGAGGCACTGAAGCTTTCTTT
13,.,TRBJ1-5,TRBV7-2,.,CASSLSSNQPQHF,TGTGCCAGCAGCTTGAGTTCCAATCAGCCCCAGCATTTT
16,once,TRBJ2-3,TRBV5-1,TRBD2,CASSLVPAGGTDTQYF,TGCGCCAGCAGCTTGGTGCCAGCGGGGGGCACAGATACGCAGTATTTT
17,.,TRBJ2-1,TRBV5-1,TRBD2,CASSLVAGAHSGNEQFF,TGCGCCAGCAGCTTGGTAGCGGGAGCCCACTCTGGAAATGAGCAGTTCTTC
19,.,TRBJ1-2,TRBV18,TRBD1,CASSTDQGAPKGTSYGYTF,TGTGCCAGCTCAACAGACCAGGGGGCGCCGAAGGGTACGTCGTATGGCTACACCTTC
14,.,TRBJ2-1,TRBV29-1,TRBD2,CSVKRGASYNEQFF,TGCAGCGTCAAGCGGGGGGCGTCCTACAATGAGCAGTTCTTC
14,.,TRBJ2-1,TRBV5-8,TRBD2,CASSVGLGVNEQFF,TGTGCCAGCAGCGTGGGACTAGGGGTCAATGAGCAGTTCTTC
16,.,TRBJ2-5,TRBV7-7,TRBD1,CASSLSGTGPQETQYF,TGTGCCAGCAGCTTATCCGGGACAGGGCCACAAGAGACCCAGTACTTC
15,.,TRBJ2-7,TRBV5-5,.,CASSKQVFSSYEQYF,TGTGCCAGCAGCAAACAGGTCTTTAGCTCCTACGAGCAGTACTTC
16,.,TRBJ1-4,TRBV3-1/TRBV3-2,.,CASSQDLTIGNEKLFF,TGTGCCAGCAGCCAAGATTTGACAATCGGTAATGAAAAACTGTTTTTT
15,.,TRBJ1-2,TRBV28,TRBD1,CASSISGKGAYGYTF,TGTGCCAGCAGTATTTCAGGGAAGGGGGCCTATGGCTACACCTTC